This paragraph reports one T cell receptor (beta chain). The CDR3 extends over 17 amino acids. Trimming removed 1 base from V and 4 bases from J; junction bases left unmatched: 7. The germline gives CDR1 LGHDT, CDR2 YNNKEL (reference sequence). This entry belongs to a study of blood T cell repertoires in COVID-19. Study overall: Whether acute or convalescent, the COVID-19 samples came from the United States, Italy and Spain.

Method: immunoSEQ multiplex PCR; TCRdb's copy keeps in-frame clones and lacks some. The sample contains over 150,000 clones, roughly 88% of which appear only once. Followed over time, Seattle patients had been enrolled while infection was active. V usage is TRBV3-1 (or the pseudogene TRBV3-2) and J usage is TRBJ2-3; 11 nucleotides agree with TRBD2. Input material: peripheral blood. The TCR comes from a man aged 45-65 years with COVID-19, enrolled during active disease. The CDR3 coding sequence is TGTGCCAGCAGCCAAGTACCTAGCGGGGGGTTTGCAGATACGCAGTATTTT. This sequence encodes CASSQVPSGGFADTQYF.